This passage covers 2 T cell receptor beta chains from one sample sequenced in a study of blood T cell repertoires in COVID-19. Sequencing used immunoSEQ multiplex PCR; TCRdb keeps in-frame clones, though not all of them. The table shows under 300,000 clones, with roughly 83% occurring only once. The sequenced material came from peripheral blood. The receptors were sampled from a man between 60 and 75 years old who had recovered from COVID-19.

The rearrangement uses TRBV6-6 and TRBJ1-6; TRBD1 matches 9 bases. J gave up 0 bases and V 6 bases, and 15 bases lay outside the gene matches. The CDR3 spans 20 residues. Germline V gene data show CDR1 as MNHNY and CDR2 as SVGAGI (reference sequence). The CDR3 is CASSRVTTGGWSSYNSPLHF. CDR3 nucleotides: TGTGCCAGCAGCCGAGTAACAACAGGGGGCTGGAGCTCCTATAATTCACCCCTCCACTTT.

The genes are TRBV5-1 and TRBJ2-1; 10 positions agree with TRBD2. Germline CDR1 and CDR2: SGHRS and YFSETQ. The CDR3 contains 15 residues. Trimming at V came to 1 base and at J to 6 bases, leaving 4 bases not matched to a gene. The CDR3 region is CASSLYERGGNEQFF. CDR3 bases: TGCGCCAGCAGCTTGTACGAGCGGGGGGGCAATGAGCAGTTCTTC. Based on the CDR3 plus reference TRBV5-1 and TRBJ2-1, the full variable domain is KAGVTQTPRYLIKTRGQQVTLSCSPISGHRSVSWYQQTPGQGLQFLFEYFSETQRNKGNFPGRFSGRQFSNSRSEMNVSTLELGDSALYLCASSLYERGGNEQFFGPGTRLTVL.